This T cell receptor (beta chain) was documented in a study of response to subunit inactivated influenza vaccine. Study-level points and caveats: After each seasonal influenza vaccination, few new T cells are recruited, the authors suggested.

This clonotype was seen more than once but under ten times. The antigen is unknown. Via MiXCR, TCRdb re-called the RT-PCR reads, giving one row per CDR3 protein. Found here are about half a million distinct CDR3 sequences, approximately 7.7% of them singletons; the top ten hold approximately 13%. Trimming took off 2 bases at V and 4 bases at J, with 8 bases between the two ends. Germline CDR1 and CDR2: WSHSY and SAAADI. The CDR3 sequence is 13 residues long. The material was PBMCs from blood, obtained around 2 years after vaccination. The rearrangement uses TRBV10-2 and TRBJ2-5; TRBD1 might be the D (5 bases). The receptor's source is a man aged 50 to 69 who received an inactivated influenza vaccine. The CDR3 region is CASSEGARETQYF. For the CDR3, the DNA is TGCGCCAGCAGTGAGGGGGCGCGAGAGACCCAGTACTTC.